This T cell receptor beta chain stems from a study of PD-1 blockade in classical Hodgkin lymphoma. Libraries were prepared by immunoSEQ multiplex PCR; TCRdb keeps only in-frame clonotypes and omits some of them. The sample has more than 25,000 clones, around four fifths seen once; the top ten hold under 45%. The V gene lost 5 bases and the J gene lost 9 bases, with 17 bases spanning the gap. Germline V lookup: CDR1 SGHTA, CDR2 FQGTGA. CDR3 length: 13 amino acids. As for this clone: Its specificity is not known.

Each of the patients experienced relapse following autologous stem cell transplantation, and their brentuximab vedotin exposure differed. Complete response, partial response or progressive disease constituted the best response categories observed. Overall study findings and caveats: Complete responders matched newly diagnosed patients in baseline diversity. Exclusion applied to patients who initiated nivolumab less than 1 year following ASCT. By cycle point C4D1, TCR diversity had risen significantly in CD4+ cells (but not CD8+ cells).

The source was peripheral blood mononuclear cells (PBMCs), collected before the second cycle of nivolumab. The chain couples TRBV7-3 to TRBJ2-7, with a possible D match to TRBD1 (6 bases). The TCR was taken from a human donor with classical Hodgkin lymphoma. The CDR3 DNA follows: TGTGCCAGCAGCCAACCGGGACAACCCTGGCAGTACTTC. Amino acids: CASSQPGQPWQYF.